A selection of T cell receptor beta chains follows, all from one sample in a study of cytomegalovirus exposure and HLA in healthy donors. Method: immunoSEQ multiplex PCR; TCRdb's copy keeps in-frame clones and lacks some. The sample gives about 130,000 clones, around 90% of which show up once; approximately 2% is in the top ten. The sequencing sample was made of PBMCs. These TCRs come from a woman between 18 and 29 years old in good health and CMV-seronegative. Both conserved end residues are part of each CDR3. Each record gives: CDR3 length, V gene, J gene, clone size, D gene, CDR3 DNA, CDR3 protein. The D gene is left open where the match is weak. Clone sizes are given selectively: once, few, many, or a class where the clone is expanded.

15	TRBV5-1	TRBJ2-1	NA	NA	TGCGCCAGCAGCTTGGGACAGGCCTTTTACAATGAGCAGTTCTTC	CASSLGQAFYNEQFF
17	TRBV27	TRBJ2-5	NA	TRBD2	TGTGCCAGCAGTAGAAGACTAGCGGGAGGGCCGGGGGAGACCCAGTACTTC	CASSRRLAGGPGETQYF
14	TRBV6-6	TRBJ2-7	NA	TRBD2	TGTGCCAGCAGTCACAGCGGGAGCTCCTACGAGCAGTACTTC	CASSHSGSSYEQYF
17	TRBV4-1	TRBJ2-3	NA	TRBD2	TGCGCCAGCAGCCAAACCCCCATAGCGGGGGGCACAGATACGCAGTATTTT	CASSQTPIAGGTDTQYF
14	TRBV5-1	TRBJ2-1	NA	NA	TGCGCCAGCAGCTTGGTTTACAGGGTGAATGAGCAGTTCTTC	CASSLVYRVNEQFF
14	TRBV5-1	TRBJ2-7	NA	NA	TGCGCCAGCAGCTTGCTGGGCCCTGCCTACGAGCAGTACTTC	CASSLLGPAYEQYF
12	TRBV11-1	TRBJ1-2	few	TRBD1	TGTGCCAGCAGCCTACAGGGGAACGGCTACACCTTC	CASSLQGNGYTF
16	TRBV27	TRBJ2-2	NA	TRBD2	TGTGCCAGCACCAAGATAGGACTAGCGGGCACCGGGGAGCTGTTTTTT	CASTKIGLAGTGELFF
14	TRBV5-3	TRBJ1-5	NA	NA	TGTGCCAGAAGCTTGGACGCGGGGGATCAGCCCCAGCATTTT	CARSLDAGDQPQHF
16	TRBV7-9	TRBJ2-7	NA	TRBD2	TGTGCCAGCAGCATTGGTGGGCTAGCGGGTTCGTACGAGCAGTACTTC	CASSIGGLAGSYEQYF
17	TRBV4-1	TRBJ2-2	NA	TRBD2	TGCGCCAGCAGCCCCCAAGCGCGGGAGGTGGAGACCGGGGAGCTGTTTTTT	CASSPQAREVETGELFF
12	TRBV7-9	TRBJ1-1	NA	NA	TGTGCCAGCAGAAACTGGGACTCTGAAGCTTTCTTT	CASRNWDSEAFF
15	TRBV4-1	TRBJ2-1	NA	TRBD2	TGCGCCAGCAGCCGAGGGACTAGCGGGAGGAATGAGCAGTTCTTC	CASSRGTSGRNEQFF
16	TRBV5-1	TRBJ2-1	NA	TRBD2	TGCGCCAGCAGCCCCCTGAGCGGGAGAGGGTACAATGAGCAGTTCTTC	CASSPLSGRGYNEQFF
16	TRBV5-1	TRBJ2-1	NA	TRBD2	TGCGCCAGCAGCTCCGGACTAGCGGGGTCCTACAATGAGCAGTTCTTC	CASSSGLAGSYNEQFF
17	TRBV19	TRBJ2-3	NA	TRBD2	TGTGCCAGCGGCGGTGACCGGCGGGAGTATCGAGGGGATACGCAGTATTTT	CASGGDRREYRGDTQYF
13	TRBV7-6	TRBJ2-5	NA	NA	TGTGCCAGCAGCTTAGCCACTCAAGAGACCCAGTACTTC	CASSLATQETQYF
13	TRBV10-1	TRBJ2-1	NA	TRBD2	TGCGCCAGCAGCTTAGCGGGAGGTTCGGAGCAGTTCTTC	CASSLAGGSEQFF
14	TRBV7-9	TRBJ1-3	few	NA	TGTGCCAGCAGCTCCACAGGGTCTGGAAACACCATATATTTT	CASSSTGSGNTIYF
13	TRBV7-2	TRBJ2-2	NA	NA	TGTGCCAGCACCCGCGGGTCCACCGGGGAGCTGTTTTTT	CASTRGSTGELFF
13	TRBV2	TRBJ2-1	NA	NA	TGTGCCAGCAGGGAGGGCCTGTACAATGAGCAGTTCTTC	CASREGLYNEQFF
15	TRBV18	TRBJ2-1	NA	TRBD1	TGTGCCAGCTCACCAAAATTGGGACAGACCAATGAGCAGTTCTTC	CASSPKLGQTNEQFF